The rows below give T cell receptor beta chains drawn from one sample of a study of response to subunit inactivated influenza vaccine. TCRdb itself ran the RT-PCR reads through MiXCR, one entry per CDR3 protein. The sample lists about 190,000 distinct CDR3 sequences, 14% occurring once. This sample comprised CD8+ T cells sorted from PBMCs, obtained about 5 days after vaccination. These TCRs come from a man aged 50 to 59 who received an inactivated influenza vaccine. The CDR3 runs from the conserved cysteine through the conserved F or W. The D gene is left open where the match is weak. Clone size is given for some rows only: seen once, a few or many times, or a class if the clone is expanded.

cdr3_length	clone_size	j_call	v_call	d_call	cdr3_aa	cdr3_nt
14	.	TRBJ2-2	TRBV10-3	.	CAISTGGVAGELFF	TGTGCCATCAGTACCGGCGGGGTCGCCGGGGAGCTGTTTTTT
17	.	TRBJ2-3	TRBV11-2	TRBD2	CASSPWTSGGSGDTQYF	TGTGCCAGCAGCCCCTGGACTAGCGGGGGGTCGGGGGATACGCAGTATTTT
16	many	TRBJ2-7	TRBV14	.	CASSHLAVRSSYEQYF	TGTGCCAGCAGCCACTTGGCAGTTAGGAGCTCCTACGAGCAGTACTTC
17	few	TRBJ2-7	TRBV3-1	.	CASSQVPDRDSTYEQYF	TGTGCCAGCAGCCAAGTCCCGGACCGGGACTCAACCTACGAGCAGTACTTC
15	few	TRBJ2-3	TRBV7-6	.	CASSLAASSTDTQYF	TGTGCCAGCAGCTTAGCGGCATCTAGCACAGATACGCAGTATTTT
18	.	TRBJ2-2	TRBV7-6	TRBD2	CASSLTGTSGENTGELFF	TGTGCCAGCAGCTTAACCGGGACTAGCGGAGAGAACACCGGGGAGCTGTTTTTT
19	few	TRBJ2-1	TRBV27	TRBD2	CASSSQAGGRYLSYNEQFF	TGTGCCAGCAGTTCCCAAGCGGGAGGGAGGTATCTCTCCTACAATGAGCAGTTCTTC
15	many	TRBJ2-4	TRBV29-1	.	CSVESGGPAKNIQYF	TGCAGCGTTGAATCTGGGGGCCCTGCCAAAAACATTCAGTACTTC
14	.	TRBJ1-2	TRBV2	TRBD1	CASRKLDRGHGYTF	TGTGCCAGCAGAAAACTCGACAGGGGGCATGGCTACACCTTC
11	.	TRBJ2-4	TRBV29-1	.	CSVLAKNIQYF	TGCAGCGTCCTTGCCAAAAACATTCAGTACTTC
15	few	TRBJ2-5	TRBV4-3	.	CASSQDFIWWETQYF	TGCGCCAGCAGCCAAGATTTCATATGGTGGGAGACCCAGTACTTC
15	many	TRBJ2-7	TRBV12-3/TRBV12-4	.	CASSLEGLIRDEQYF	TGTGCCAGCAGTTTGGAGGGACTGATCCGGGACGAGCAGTACTTC
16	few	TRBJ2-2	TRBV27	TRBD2	CASSTLAGDYTGELFF	TGTGCCAGCAGTACATTAGCGGGAGATTACACCGGGGAGCTGTTTTTT
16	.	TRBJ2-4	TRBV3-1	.	CASSPGQFLAKNIQYF	TGTGCCAGCAGCCCAGGACAGTTCTTAGCCAAAAACATTCAGTACTTC
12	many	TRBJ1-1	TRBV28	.	CASSLFNTEAFF	TGTGCCAGCAGTTTATTTAACACTGAAGCTTTCTTT
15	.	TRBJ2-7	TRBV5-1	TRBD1	CASSTWTGWIHEQYF	TGCGCCAGCAGCACCTGGACAGGGTGGATCCACGAGCAGTACTTC
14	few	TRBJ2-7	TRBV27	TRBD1	CASSTGTGGLEQYF	TGTGCCAGTAGTACCGGGACAGGGGGCCTTGAGCAGTACTTC
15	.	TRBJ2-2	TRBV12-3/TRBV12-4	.	CASSRNEGVSGELFF	TGTGCCAGCAGCCGAAATGAAGGGGTATCCGGGGAGCTGTTTTTT
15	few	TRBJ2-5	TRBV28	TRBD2	CASSLFSGMGETQYF	TGTGCCAGCAGTTTATTTAGCGGGATGGGAGAGACCCAGTACTTC
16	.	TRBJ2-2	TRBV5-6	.	CASSFQTSLPSGELFF	TGTGCCAGCAGCTTTCAGACTAGTCTTCCCTCCGGGGAGCTGTTTTTT
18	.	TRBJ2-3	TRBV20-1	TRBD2	CSAARTSGSRLSTDTQYF	TGCAGTGCTGCACGAACTAGCGGGAGCCGTCTTAGCACAGATACGCAGTATTTT
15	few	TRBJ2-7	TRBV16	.	CASSQRNRVFYEQYF	TGTGCCAGCAGCCAGCGAAACAGGGTTTTCTACGAGCAGTACTTC
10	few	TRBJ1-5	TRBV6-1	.	CASSSSAQHF	TGTGCCAGCAGTTCGTCGGCCCAGCATTTT
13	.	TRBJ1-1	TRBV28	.	CASSPRWDTEAFF	TGTGCCAGCAGTCCGAGGTGGGACACTGAAGCTTTCTTT
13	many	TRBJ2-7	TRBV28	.	CASSLMYYPEQYF	TGTGCCAGCAGTTTAATGTACTACCCTGAGCAGTACTTC
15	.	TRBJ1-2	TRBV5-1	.	CASSLVPETNYGYTF	TGCGCCAGCAGCTTGGTCCCAGAGACTAACTATGGCTACACCTTC
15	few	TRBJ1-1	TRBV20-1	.	CSASRTVHMNTEAFF	TGCAGTGCTTCCCGGACAGTCCACATGAACACTGAAGCTTTCTTT
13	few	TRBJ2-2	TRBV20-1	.	CSATFRSSGELFF	TGCAGTGCTACGTTTAGGTCTTCCGGGGAGCTGTTTTTT
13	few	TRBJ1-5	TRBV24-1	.	CATSAGDNQPQHF	TGTGCCACCAGTGCCGGGGACAATCAGCCCCAGCATTTT
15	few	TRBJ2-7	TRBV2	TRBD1	CASRPPGTGAYEQYF	TGTGCCAGCAGGCCGCCCGGGACAGGGGCCTACGAGCAGTACTTC
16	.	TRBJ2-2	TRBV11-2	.	CARSLGRPRGTGELFF	TGTGCCAGAAGCCTCGGCCGGCCCCGGGGCACCGGGGAGCTGTTTTTT
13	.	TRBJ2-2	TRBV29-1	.	CSGVRGNTGELFF	TGCAGCGGAGTCAGGGGGAACACCGGGGAGCTGTTTTTT
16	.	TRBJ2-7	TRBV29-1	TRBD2	CSVRGASGGQPYEQYF	TGCAGCGTTCGGGGGGCTAGCGGGGGACAACCCTACGAGCAGTACTTC
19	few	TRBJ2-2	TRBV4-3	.	CASSPRGSSAVTNTGELFF	TGCGCCAGCAGCCCGCGAGGGTCTAGCGCGGTAACGAACACCGGGGAGCTGTTTTTT
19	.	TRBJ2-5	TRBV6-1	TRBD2	CASSPILPGLAGGQETQYF	TGTGCCAGCAGTCCTATCCTTCCGGGACTAGCGGGAGGGCAAGAGACCCAGTACTTC
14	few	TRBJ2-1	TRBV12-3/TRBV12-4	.	CASSLAGTHNEQFF	TGTGCCAGCAGTTTAGCGGGGACTCACAATGAGCAGTTCTTC
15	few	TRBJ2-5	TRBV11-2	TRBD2	CASSFTSGSKGTQYF	TGTGCCAGCAGCTTCACTAGCGGGAGCAAGGGAACCCAGTACTTC
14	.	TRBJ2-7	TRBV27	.	CASGAPGLWYEQYF	TGTGCCAGCGGAGCCCCGGGACTGTGGTACGAGCAGTACTTC
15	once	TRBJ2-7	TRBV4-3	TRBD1	CASSQDRQGSYEQYF	TGCGCCAGCAGCCAAGATCGACAGGGGTCCTACGAGCAGTACTTC
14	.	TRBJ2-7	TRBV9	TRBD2	CASSVTSGSHEQYF	TGTGCCAGCAGCGTGACTAGCGGGAGTCACGAGCAGTACTTC
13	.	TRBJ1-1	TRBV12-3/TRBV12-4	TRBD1	CASSVTTGPEAFF	TGTGCCAGCAGTGTGACGACAGGGCCTGAAGCTTTCTTT
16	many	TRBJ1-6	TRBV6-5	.	CASSYSGGFDNSPLHF	TGTGCCAGCAGTTACTCGGGGGGTTTTGATAATTCACCCCTCCACTTT
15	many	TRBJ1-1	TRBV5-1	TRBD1	CASSLGDSTNTEAFF	TGCGCCAGCAGCTTGGGGGACAGTACGAACACTGAAGCTTTCTTT
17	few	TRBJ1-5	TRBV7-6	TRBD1	CASSFRCLDRGNQPQHF	TGTGCCAGCAGCTTTAGGTGTTTGGACAGGGGCAATCAGCCCCAGCATTTT
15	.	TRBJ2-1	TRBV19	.	CASSIPAGSYNEQFF	TGTGCCAGTAGTATCCCGGCGGGCTCCTACAATGAGCAGTTCTTC
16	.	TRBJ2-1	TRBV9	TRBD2	CASTPPSGSTYNEQFF	TGTGCCAGCACCCCCCCTAGCGGGAGTACCTACAATGAGCAGTTCTTC
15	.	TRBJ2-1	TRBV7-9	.	CASSPPSRLGNEQFF	TGTGCCAGCAGCCCTCCCTCCAGGCTTGGAAATGAGCAGTTCTTC
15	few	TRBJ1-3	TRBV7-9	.	CASSLGGLPMDTIYF	TGTGCCAGCAGCTTAGGGGGCCTCCCGATGGACACCATATATTTT
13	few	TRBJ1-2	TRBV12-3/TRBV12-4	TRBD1	CASSFGTGYGYTF	TGTGCCAGCAGTTTCGGGACAGGCTATGGCTACACCTTC
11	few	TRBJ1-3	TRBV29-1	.	CSVVSGNTIYF	TGCAGCGTTGTTTCAGGAAACACCATATATTTT
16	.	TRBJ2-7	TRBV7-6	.	CASSLGAGHLTYEQYF	TGTGCCAGCAGCTTAGGAGCGGGACACCTAACCTACGAGCAGTACTTC
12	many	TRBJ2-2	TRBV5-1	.	CASEATFGELFF	TGCGCCAGCGAGGCTACTTTCGGGGAGCTGTTTTTT
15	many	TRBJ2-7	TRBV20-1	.	CSARDTRAPSYEQYF	TGCAGTGCTAGAGATACGCGGGCTCCCTCCTACGAGCAGTACTTC
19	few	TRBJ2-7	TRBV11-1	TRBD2	CASSPGYGLAGESSYEQYF	TGTGCCAGCAGCCCCGGATATGGACTAGCGGGAGAGAGCTCCTACGAGCAGTACTTC